This T cell receptor (beta chain) was sequenced during a study of post-analysis software for immune sequencing data. Study at large: Relapsing-remitting, secondary progressive and progressive-relapsing forms of multiple sclerosis all featured among disease courses. Study-wide points: The study found TRBV5-6, TRBV5-1 and TRBV20-1 among 5 or 6 TRBV segments more frequent in patients than controls. Normalized Chao1 diversity was significantly reduced in patients versus controls. F measure grouped same-batch samples tightly together.

TCR beta cDNA libraries had unique molecular identifiers. TCRdb passed the PCR reads through MiXCR, listing each CDR3 protein once. This table holds approximately 460,000 distinct CDR3 sequences, roughly 45% found once. The CDR3 sequence is 14 residues long. The germline V and J ends were trimmed by 0 bases and 2 bases, with 9 bases remaining between them. Germline V CDR1 and CDR2: SGDLS, YYNGEE. The table lists this clonotype with a few counts. What it recognizes is unknown. The receptor was derived from a girl between 5 and 17 years old with multiple sclerosis. Input material: blood. The V and J genes are TRBV9 and TRBJ2-7; perhaps TRBD1 as D (5 bases). The CDR3 nucleotides read TGTGCCAGCAGCGTAGCACAGGCCGCCTACGAGCAGTACTTC. This translates into CASSVAQAAYEQYF.